The 8 T cell receptor beta chains below come from one sample, sequenced in a study of shared clonotypes between healthy human individuals. Libraries were prepared by immunoSEQ multiplex PCR; TCRdb keeps only in-frame clonotypes and omits some of them. The top ten hold about 1.7% of the sample, which has about 2.1 million clones, just over 90% seen once. The naive CD8 population came from CD45RO-negative cells selected for CCR7, without terminally differentiated effector memory CD45RA+ cells. Specimen: naive CD8+ T cells from PBMCs. The origin of the receptors is a man between 18 and 35 years old in good health. Some clones in this sample may be carry-over from other donors' samples.

The genes are TRBV6-1 and TRBJ1-5, with D possibly TRBD1 on 6 matching bases. There are 17 residues in the CDR3. V was trimmed by 4 bases and J by 1 base, leaving 17 bases between them. The germline V gene has CDR1 MNHNS and CDR2 SASEGT. Here the CDR3 reads CASSGRGILISNQPQHF. The CDR3, as DNA: TGTGCCAGCAGTGGCAGGGGCATACTCATCAGCAATCAGCCCCAGCATTTT.

The chain employs TRBV6-5 and TRBJ2-7; D is possibly TRBD1 (6 bases). CDR3 length: 14 residues. Germline assignment: CDR1 MNHEY and CDR2 SVGAGI. Trimming took off 1 base at V and 3 bases at J, with 10 bases between the two ends. In DNA, the CDR3 is TGTGCCAGCAGTTACTACGGGACAAACTACGAGCAGTACTTC. Amino acids: CASSYYGTNYEQYF.

The V call is TRBV7-8, the J call TRBJ1-2; possible D gene TRBD1, 5 bases. The CDR3 has 17 residues. Germline V gene data show CDR1 as SGHVS and CDR2 as FQNEAQ. Trimming shortened V by 3 bases and J by 4 bases, and 21 bases separated the two germline ends. The CDR3 is CASSLDWRDPELYGYTF. In DNA, the CDR3 is TGTGCCAGCAGCTTGGACTGGCGGGACCCCGAACTCTATGGCTACACCTTC.

The gene calls are TRBV7-3 and TRBJ1-1, with D uncertain. The germline V and J ends were trimmed by 0 bases and 0 bases, with 11 bases remaining between them. CDR3 size: 16 residues. CDR1 SGHTA and CDR2 FQGTGA come from the germline V gene. For the CDR3, the DNA is TGTGCCAGCAGCTTAACGATAAAGCCTTTGAACACTGAAGCTTTCTTT. Translation: CASSLTIKPLNTEAFF.

The chain recombines TRBV30 with TRBJ2-7; D may match TRBD1 or TRBD2 (6 bases each). Germline V lookup: CDR1 GTSNPN, CDR2 SVGIG (reference sequence). CDR3 size: 14 residues. Trimming cost V 3 bases and J 3 bases, with 15 bases left between them. CDR3 DNA sequence: TGTGCCTGGAGCGGAGGGGGGAATCTCTACGAGCAGTACTTC. It translates to CAWSGGGNLYEQYF.

This chain connects TRBV28 to TRBJ1-5, with D possibly being TRBD1 (5 bases). This CDR3 is 13 amino acids long. V lost 9 bases and J lost 10, with 19 bases in between. In germline, CDR1 is MDHEN, CDR2 SYDVKM. CDR3 sequence: CASQPGPLYPQHF. The CDR3 DNA is TGTGCCAGTCAACCGGGACCGCTGTACCCCCAGCATTTT.

The rearrangement links TRBV7-3 to TRBJ2-2; the match to TRBD2 covers 8 bases. CDR1 SGHTA and CDR2 FQGTGA come from the germline V gene. The CDR3 is 17 residues long. With V trimmed by 5 bases and J by 1 base, 9 bases remained unmatched. The CDR3 DNA sequence: TGTGCCAGCAGCACCCCGGGTAGCGGGGTGAACACCGGGGAGCTGTTTTTT. It yields the protein CASSTPGSGVNTGELFF.

V and J are TRBV7-8 and TRBJ1-2, with 7 bases aligning to TRBD1. V gave up 5 bases and J gave up 0 bases; unmatched junction bases: 9. The CDR3 consists of 16 residues. In germline, CDR1 is SGHVS, CDR2 FQNEAQ. CDR3 nucleotide sequence: TGTGCCAGCAGCCAGACCGAGGGGGCTACTAACTATGGCTACACCTTC. Its protein product is CASSQTEGATNYGYTF.